Given below is one TCR beta chain in context. The germline V gene has CDR1 MDHEN and CDR2 SYDVKM. The CDR3 has 13 residues. The trim removed 8 bases at V and 6 bases at J, leaving 9 bases unmatched. The data derive from a study of blood T cell repertoires in COVID-19. Only in-frame clones appear in the TCRdb table, and some are missing; sequencing was by immunoSEQ multiplex PCR. Counted here are about 220,000 clones, around four fifths occurring once; the ten biggest clones make up 5.2%. It was during active infection that Seattle patients were enrolled and then longitudinally followed. Source material: peripheral blood. The chain employs TRBV28 and TRBJ1-1; 7 bases are a match to TRBD1. This TCR was sampled from an older woman with COVID-19, enrolled during active disease. The CDR3 loop reads CASRTTGRAEAFF. As DNA, the CDR3 is TGTGCCAGCCGCACGACAGGGCGGGCTGAAGCTTTCTTT.